The 17 T cell receptor beta chains below all came from one sample that was sequenced in a study of blood T cells in healthy people across ages. Then a second PCR, running about 7 to 11 cycles, was carried out with a sample-barcoded 5' primer and a J-beta primer mix. TCRdb re-derived calls from the 5' RACE reads in MiXCR, one entry per CDR3 protein. The data contain 950,000 to 1,200,000 distinct CDR3 sequences, more than 30% of them seen just once; the ten biggest clones take up approximately 14%. Sequenced input: blood. The receptors come from a man between 18 and 35 years old in good health.

This rearrangement joins TRBV12-3 or TRBV12-4 to TRBJ1-2; D is uncertain. The germline V and J ends were trimmed by 5 bases and 2 bases, with 15 bases remaining between them. The CDR3 sequence is 15 residues long. The DNA for the CDR3 is TGTGCCAGCAGTCCAGGAGGTGTGGGGAACTATGGCTACACCTTC. Translation gives CASSPGGVGNYGYTF.

The rearrangement joins TRBV29-1 to TRBJ1-1; D perhaps matches TRBD1 (5 bases). This CDR3 is 14 amino acids long. From germline, CDR1 is SQVTM and CDR2 ANQGSEA. Deletions cut 4 bases from V and 4 bases from J, with 16 bases between. CDR3 protein: CSVAGPGLSTEAFF. The CDR3 DNA reads TGCAGCGTTGCCGGACCAGGGCTGAGCACTGAAGCTTTCTTT.

This clonotype was detected only a few times. This sequence joins TRBV20-1 and TRBJ1-2, with D perhaps matching TRBD1 (5 bases). This CDR3 comprises 14 residues. Germline V gene sequence: CDR1 DFQATT, CDR2 SNEGSKA (reference sequence). V lost 0 bases and J lost 5, with 13 bases in between. The DNA of the CDR3 is TGCAGTGCTAGAGATGGGACGGTTAAGTATGGCTACACCTTC. This gives the protein CSARDGTVKYGYTF.

This clonotype showed up many times. The rearrangement joins TRBV7-2 to TRBJ2-7; 7 bases align to TRBD1. CDR1 SGHTA and CDR2 FQGNSA come from the germline V gene. There are 14 residues in the CDR3. V dropped 4 bases and J dropped 5; count of bases not matched to a gene: 8. CDR3 loop: CASSSSTGSHEQYF. The CDR3 DNA is TGTGCCAGCAGCTCATCGACAGGGTCTCACGAGCAGTACTTC.

The rearrangement uses TRBV12-3 or TRBV12-4 and TRBJ2-7; 7 bases are a match to TRBD1. The CDR3 is made up of 15 amino acids. Trimming took 7 bases from V and 7 from J; bases not matched to a gene: 16. DNA of the CDR3: TGTGCCAGCAATATACAGGGGATCTCCTACAATGAGCAGTACTTC. Encoded protein: CASNIQGISYNEQYF.

This chain uses TRBV4-1 with TRBJ1-1; no definite D call. Looked up from germline, CDR1 is MGHRA and CDR2 is YSYEKL. This CDR3 is built from 13 residues. Deletions cut 8 bases from V and 7 bases from J, with 17 bases between. CDR3 nucleotides: TGCGCCAGCGCCCCGCCTCGGCAGGATGAAGCTTTCTTT. Encoded protein: CASAPPRQDEAFF.

This clonotype came up a few times. This chain joins TRBV29-1 and TRBJ1-1; D not certain. Germline CDR1 and CDR2: SQVTM and ANQGSEA. This CDR3 region has 12 residues. Trimming stripped 5 bases from V and 7 bases from J, with 14 bases between. DNA for the CDR3: TGCAGCGTTCGGGGTGATAAGGATGAAGCTTTCTTT. Protein product: CSVRGDKDEAFF. The full variable domain, its missing parts supplied by reference TRBV29-1 and TRBJ1-1, is SAVISQKPSRDICQRGTSLTIQCQVDSQVTMMFWYRQQPGQSLTLIATANQGSEATYESGFVIDKFPISRPNLTFSTLTVSNMSPEDSSIYLCSVRGDKDEAFFGQGTRLTVV.

This sequence joins TRBV29-1 and TRBJ1-1; D is uncertain. Germline CDR1 is SQVTM and CDR2 is ANQGSEA. This CDR3 is 12 amino acids long. Trimming stripped 2 bases from V and 1 base from J, with 5 bases between. This chain's CDR3 is CSVESSNTEAFF. CDR3 in DNA: TGCAGCGTTGAATCGTCGAACACTGAAGCTTTCTTT.

Turning to this clonotype: At one of its ends the junction is not consistent with the germline gene, which may arise from a read error. The chain joins TRBV6-2 or TRBV6-3 to TRBJ2-3; TRBD2 is a possible D gene (5 bases). CDR1 and CDR2 (germline): MNHEY, SVGEGT. This CDR3 spans 13 amino acids. CDR3 in DNA: TGTGTCAGCAGCCGCCGGGACACAGATACGCAGTATTTT. It yields the protein CVSSRRDTDTQYF.

J is TRBJ2-5 and V is TRBV21-1. The DNA end is more similar to TRBJ2-7, so the J call may be wrong. TRBV21-1 is a pseudogene locus. CDR3 length: 12 amino acids. CDR3 DNA: TGTGCCAGCACCGCAGTTCACTACGAGCAGTACTTC. Its translation: CASTAVHYEQYF.

This clonotype was counted only a few times. The V gene is TRBV5-1, the J gene TRBJ1-2, with D possibly TRBD1 on 5 matching bases. The CDR3 is made up of 14 amino acids. The germline V gene has CDR1 SGHRS and CDR2 YFSETQ. Trimming took 7 bases from V and 2 from J, leaving 15 bases between them. CDR3 in DNA: TGCGCCAGCTCAAATGGGGGAGAAAACTATGGCTACACCTTC. Translation gives CASSNGGENYGYTF.

This clonotype has a handful of counts. This chain links TRBV5-1 with TRBJ1-2, with 10 bases lining up with TRBD1. This CDR3 contains 13 residues. The germline V gene encodes CDR1 SGHRS and CDR2 YFSETQ. V dropped 7 bases and J dropped 3; count of bases not matched to a gene: 3. The CDR3 region is CASGTGEDYGYTF. DNA for the CDR3: TGCGCCAGCGGGACAGGGGAGGACTATGGCTACACCTTC. The variable domain in full, with the rest retrieved from reference TRBV5-1 and TRBJ1-2, is KAGVTQTPRYLIKTRGQQVTLSCSPISGHRSVSWYQQTPGQGLQFLFEYFSETQRNKGNFPGRFSGRQFSNSRSEMNVSTLELGDSALYLCASGTGEDYGYTFGSGTRLTVV.

This clonotype has ten or more counts. The chain joins TRBV5-1 to TRBJ2-1, with 7 bases identical to TRBD1. The DNA end is more similar to TRBJ2-7, so the J call may be wrong. CDR3 length equals 15 residues. Looked up from germline, CDR1 is SGHRS and CDR2 is YFSETQ. The CDR3, as DNA: TGCGCCAGCAGCCTGGACAGGAGCTCCTACAATGAGCAGTACTTC. Protein product: CASSLDRSSYNEQYF.

The rearrangement uses TRBV25-1 and TRBJ1-6; no definite D call. Germline V gene data show CDR1 as MGHDK and CDR2 as SYGVNS. V was clipped by 4 bases and J by 10 bases, with 11 bases between them. This CDR3 has 13 residues. The CDR3 DNA follows: TGTGCCAGCAGTGTAGGATCCTACTCACCCCTCCACTTT. Its protein product is CASSVGSYSPLHF.

V gene TRBV27 combines with J gene TRBJ2-7; no reliable D call. This CDR3 comprises 20 residues. V dropped 5 bases and J dropped 4 bases, with 33 bases sitting between them. Germline CDR1 and CDR2: MNHEY and SMNVEV (reference sequence). The CDR3 region is CASSHAWARTQPNKTYEQYF. In DNA, the CDR3 is TGTGCCAGCAGTCACGCGTGGGCCAGAACTCAACCCAATAAGACATACGAGCAGTACTTC.

The J gene is TRBJ2-2, the V gene TRBV11-2; 11 nucleotides agree with TRBD2. The CDR3 runs to 15 residues. The ends lost 10 bases at V and 2 bases at J; junction bases unmatched: 6. Germline V gene data show CDR1 as SGHAT and CDR2 as FQNNGV. The CDR3 bases are TGTGCCACCCAAACTAGCGGGGGCAACACCGGGGAGCTGTTTTTT. Protein: CATQTSGGNTGELFF.

This clonotype was seen a few times. The chain recombines TRBV7-4 with TRBJ1-1, with D unclear. The CDR3 runs 15 residues. Looked up from germline, CDR1 is SGHVT and CDR2 is SQSDAQ. V gave up 5 bases and J gave up 6 bases, with 19 bases separating them. The CDR3 DNA reads TGTGCCAGCAGCCCACGAGGGCCTGGAAGCGCTGAAGCTTTCTTT. As protein: CASSPRGPGSAEAFF.